This note documents a single T cell receptor beta chain sequence. What it binds is unknown. This table comes from immunoSEQ multiplex PCR, and its TCRdb copy is limited to in-frame clones, with some not included. The top ten hold around 3.5% of the sample, which has some 48,000 clones, 77% seen once. The entry originates in a study of PD-1 blockade in mismatch repair-deficient tumors. Across the whole study: Enrolled about 2012-2016, patients had progressing, pretreated mismatch repair-deficient cancers of over nine types.

Trimming took 4 bases from V and 0 from J, leaving 10 bases between them. The CDR3 is 15 amino acids. Germline loops: CDR1 SGHRS, CDR2 YFSETQ. Findings and limits, study-wide: After pembrolizumab, tumor-resident clones rose rapidly, then generally contracted before radiologic responses.

TCRs were sequenced from a few patients responding to pembrolizumab. The genes are TRBV5-1 and TRBJ2-2; a weak D match, TRBD1 (5 bases). The starting material was PBMCs, obtained before pembrolizumab treatment. The sequence was obtained from an adult with mismatch repair-deficient cancer. DNA for the CDR3: TGCGCCAGCAGCAAGGACATTGCGAACACCGGGGAGCTGTTTTTT. Its translation is CASSKDIANTGELFF.